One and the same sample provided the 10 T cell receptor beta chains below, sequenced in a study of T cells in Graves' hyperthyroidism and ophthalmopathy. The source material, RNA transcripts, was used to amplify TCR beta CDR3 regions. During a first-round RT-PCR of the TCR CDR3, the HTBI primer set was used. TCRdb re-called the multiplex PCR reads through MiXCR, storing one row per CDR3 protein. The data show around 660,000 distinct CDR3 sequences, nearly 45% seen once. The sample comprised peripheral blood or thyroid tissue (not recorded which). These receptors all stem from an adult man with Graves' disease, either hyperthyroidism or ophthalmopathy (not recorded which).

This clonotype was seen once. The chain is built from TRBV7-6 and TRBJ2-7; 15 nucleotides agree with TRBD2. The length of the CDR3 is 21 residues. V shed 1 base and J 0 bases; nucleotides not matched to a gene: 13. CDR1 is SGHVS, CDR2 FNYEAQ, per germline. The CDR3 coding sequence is TGTGCCAGCAGCTTAGAAGCTAGCGGACTAGCGGGGGGGAGGAGCTCCTACGAGCAGTACTTC. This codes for CASSLEASGLAGGRSSYEQYF.

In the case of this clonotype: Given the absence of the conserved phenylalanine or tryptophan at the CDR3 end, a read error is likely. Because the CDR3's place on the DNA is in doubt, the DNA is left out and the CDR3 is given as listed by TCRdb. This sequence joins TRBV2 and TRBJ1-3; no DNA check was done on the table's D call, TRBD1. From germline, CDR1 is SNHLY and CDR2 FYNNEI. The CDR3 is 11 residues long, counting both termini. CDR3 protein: CASSDVGQGPK.

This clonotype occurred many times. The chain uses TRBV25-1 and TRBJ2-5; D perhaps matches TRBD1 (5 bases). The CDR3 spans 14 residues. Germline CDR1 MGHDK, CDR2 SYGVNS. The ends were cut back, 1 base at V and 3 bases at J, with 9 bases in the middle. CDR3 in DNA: TGTGCCAGCAGTGAATCGCCAGGGAAAGAGACCCAGTACTTC. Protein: CASSESPGKETQYF.

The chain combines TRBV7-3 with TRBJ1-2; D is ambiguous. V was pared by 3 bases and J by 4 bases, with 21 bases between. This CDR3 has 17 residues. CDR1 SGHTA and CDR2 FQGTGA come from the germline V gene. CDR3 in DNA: TGTGCCAGCAGCTTCCGATTAGACGGCGACCCACTCTATGGCTACACCTTC. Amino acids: CASSFRLDGDPLYGYTF.

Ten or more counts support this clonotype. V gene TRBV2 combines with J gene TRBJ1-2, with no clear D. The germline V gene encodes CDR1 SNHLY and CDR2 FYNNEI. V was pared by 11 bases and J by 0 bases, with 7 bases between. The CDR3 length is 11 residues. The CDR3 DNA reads TGTGCCGCAGGACCTAACTATGGCTACACCTTC. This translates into CAAGPNYGYTF.

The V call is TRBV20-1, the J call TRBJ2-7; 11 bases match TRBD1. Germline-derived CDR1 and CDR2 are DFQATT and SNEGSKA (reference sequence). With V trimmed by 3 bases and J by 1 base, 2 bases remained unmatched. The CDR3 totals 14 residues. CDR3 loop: CSARGQGDSYEQYF. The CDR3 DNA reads TGCAGTGCTAGGGGACAGGGGGATTCCTACGAGCAGTACTTC.

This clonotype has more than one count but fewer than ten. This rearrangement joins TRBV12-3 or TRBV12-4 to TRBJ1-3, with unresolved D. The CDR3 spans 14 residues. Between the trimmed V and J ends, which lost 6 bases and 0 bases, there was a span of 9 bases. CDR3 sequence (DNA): TGTGCCAGCAGAAGAACTGCCTCTGGAAACACCATATATTTT. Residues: CASRRTASGNTIYF.

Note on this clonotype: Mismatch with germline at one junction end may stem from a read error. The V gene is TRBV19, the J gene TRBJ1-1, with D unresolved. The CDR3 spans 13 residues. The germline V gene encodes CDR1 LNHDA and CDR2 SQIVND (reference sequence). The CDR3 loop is CASSIESDTEAFF. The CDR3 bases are TGTGCCAGTAGTATAGAAAGTGACACCGAAGCTTTCTTT.

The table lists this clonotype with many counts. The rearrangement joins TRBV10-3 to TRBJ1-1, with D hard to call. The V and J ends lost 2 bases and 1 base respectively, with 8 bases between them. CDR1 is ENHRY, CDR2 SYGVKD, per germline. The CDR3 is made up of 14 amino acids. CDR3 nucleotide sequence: TGTGCCATCAGTGAGAATTGGCAGAACACTGAAGCTTTCTTT. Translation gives CAISENWQNTEAFF.

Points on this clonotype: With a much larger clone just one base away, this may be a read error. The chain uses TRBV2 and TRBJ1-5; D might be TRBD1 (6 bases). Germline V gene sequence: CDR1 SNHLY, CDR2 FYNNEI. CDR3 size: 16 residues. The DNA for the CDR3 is TGTACCAGCAGTGAAGGATACAGGGTGGGGAATCAGCCCCAGCATTTT. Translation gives CTSSEGYRVGNQPQHF.